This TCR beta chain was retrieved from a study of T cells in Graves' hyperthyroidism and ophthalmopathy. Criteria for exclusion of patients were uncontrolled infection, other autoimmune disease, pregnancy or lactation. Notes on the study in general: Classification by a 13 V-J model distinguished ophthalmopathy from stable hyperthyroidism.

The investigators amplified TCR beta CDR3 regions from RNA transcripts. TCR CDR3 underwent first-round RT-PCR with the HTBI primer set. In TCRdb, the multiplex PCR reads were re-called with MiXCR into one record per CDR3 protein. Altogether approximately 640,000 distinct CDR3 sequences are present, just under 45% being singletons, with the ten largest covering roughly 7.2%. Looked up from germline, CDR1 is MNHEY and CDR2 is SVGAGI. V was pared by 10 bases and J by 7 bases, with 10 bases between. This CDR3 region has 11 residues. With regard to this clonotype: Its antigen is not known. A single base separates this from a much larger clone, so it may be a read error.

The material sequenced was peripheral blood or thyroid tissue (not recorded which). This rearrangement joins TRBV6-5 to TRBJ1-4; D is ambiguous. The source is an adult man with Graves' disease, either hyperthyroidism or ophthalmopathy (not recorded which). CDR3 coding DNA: TGTGCCATCAGAAAAGGTGAAAAACTGTTTTTT. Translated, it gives CAIRKGEKLFF.